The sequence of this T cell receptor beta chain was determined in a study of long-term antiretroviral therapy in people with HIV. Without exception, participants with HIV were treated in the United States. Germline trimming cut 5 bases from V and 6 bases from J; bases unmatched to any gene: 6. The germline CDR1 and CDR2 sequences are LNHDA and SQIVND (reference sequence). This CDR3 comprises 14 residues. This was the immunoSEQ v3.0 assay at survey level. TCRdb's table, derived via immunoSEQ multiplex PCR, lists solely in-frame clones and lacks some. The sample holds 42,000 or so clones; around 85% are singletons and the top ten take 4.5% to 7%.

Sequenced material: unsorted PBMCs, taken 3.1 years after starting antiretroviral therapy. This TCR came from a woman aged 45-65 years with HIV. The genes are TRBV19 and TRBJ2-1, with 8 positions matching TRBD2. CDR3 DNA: TGTGCCAGTAGTTTAAGCGGGGGTAGCAATGAGCAGTTCTTC. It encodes CASSLSGGSNEQFF.